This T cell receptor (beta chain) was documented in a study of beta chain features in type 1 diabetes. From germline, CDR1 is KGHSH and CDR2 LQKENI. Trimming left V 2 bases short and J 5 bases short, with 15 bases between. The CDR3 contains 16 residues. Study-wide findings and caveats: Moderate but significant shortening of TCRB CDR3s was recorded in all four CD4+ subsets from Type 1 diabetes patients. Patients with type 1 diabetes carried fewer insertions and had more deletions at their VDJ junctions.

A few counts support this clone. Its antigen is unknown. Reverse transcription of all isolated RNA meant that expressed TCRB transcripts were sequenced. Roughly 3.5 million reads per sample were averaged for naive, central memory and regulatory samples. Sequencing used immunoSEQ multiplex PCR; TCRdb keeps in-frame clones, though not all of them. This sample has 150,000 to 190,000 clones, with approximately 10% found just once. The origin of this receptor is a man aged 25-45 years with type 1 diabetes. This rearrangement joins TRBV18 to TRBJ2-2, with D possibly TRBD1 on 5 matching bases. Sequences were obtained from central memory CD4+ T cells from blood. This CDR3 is CASSPVTRQPTGELFF. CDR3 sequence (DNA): TGTGCCAGCTCACCAGTCACGAGACAGCCGACCGGGGAGCTGTTTTTT.